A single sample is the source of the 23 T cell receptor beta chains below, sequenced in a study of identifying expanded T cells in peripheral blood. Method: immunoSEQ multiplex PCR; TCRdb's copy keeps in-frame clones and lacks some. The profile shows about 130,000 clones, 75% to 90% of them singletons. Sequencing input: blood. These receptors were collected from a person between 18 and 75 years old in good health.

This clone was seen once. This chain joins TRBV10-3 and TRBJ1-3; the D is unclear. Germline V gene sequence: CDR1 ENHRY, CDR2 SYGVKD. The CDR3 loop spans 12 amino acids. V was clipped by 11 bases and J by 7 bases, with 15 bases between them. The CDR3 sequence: CAGMGEKNTIYF. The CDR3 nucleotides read TGTGCCGGGATGGGAGAGAAGAACACCATATATTTT.

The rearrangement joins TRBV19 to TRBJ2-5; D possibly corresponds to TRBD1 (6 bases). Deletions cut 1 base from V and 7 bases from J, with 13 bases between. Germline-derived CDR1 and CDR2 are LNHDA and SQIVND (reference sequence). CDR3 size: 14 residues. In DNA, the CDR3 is TGTGCCAGTAGTATAGTCGCAGGGGATGGGACCCAGTACTTC. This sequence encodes CASSIVAGDGTQYF.

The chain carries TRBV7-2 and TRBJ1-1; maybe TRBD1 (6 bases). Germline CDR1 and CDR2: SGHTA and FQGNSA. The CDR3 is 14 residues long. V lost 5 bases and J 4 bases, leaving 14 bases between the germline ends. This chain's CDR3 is CASSQTGGPTEAFF. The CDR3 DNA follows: TGTGCCAGCAGCCAAACGGGGGGCCCCACTGAAGCTTTCTTT.

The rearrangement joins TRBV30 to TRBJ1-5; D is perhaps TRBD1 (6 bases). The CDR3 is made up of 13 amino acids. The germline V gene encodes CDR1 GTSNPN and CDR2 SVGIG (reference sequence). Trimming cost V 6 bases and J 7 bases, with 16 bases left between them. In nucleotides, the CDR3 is TGTGCCTGCCAGAAACAGGGCGACCAGCCCCAGCATTTT. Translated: CACQKQGDQPQHF.

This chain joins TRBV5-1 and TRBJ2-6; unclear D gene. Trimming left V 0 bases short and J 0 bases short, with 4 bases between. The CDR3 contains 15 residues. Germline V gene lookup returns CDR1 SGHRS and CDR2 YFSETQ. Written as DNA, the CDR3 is TGCGCCAGCAGCTTGGTCCCCTCTGGGGCCAACGTCCTGACTTTC. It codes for CASSLVPSGANVLTF.

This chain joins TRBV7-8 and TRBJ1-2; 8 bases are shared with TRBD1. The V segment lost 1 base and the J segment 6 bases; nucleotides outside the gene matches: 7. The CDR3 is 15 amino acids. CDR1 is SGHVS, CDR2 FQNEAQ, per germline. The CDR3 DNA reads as TGTGCCAGCAGCTTAGAGGCAGGGGGCGCGGATGGCTACACCTTC. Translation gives CASSLEAGGADGYTF.

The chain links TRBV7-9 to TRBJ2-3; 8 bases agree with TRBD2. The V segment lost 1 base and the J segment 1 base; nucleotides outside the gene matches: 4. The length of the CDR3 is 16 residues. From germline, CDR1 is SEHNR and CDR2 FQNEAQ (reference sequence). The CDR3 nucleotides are TGTGCCAGCAGCTTAGAAGCGGGAGTGGGCACAGATACGCAGTATTTT. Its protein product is CASSLEAGVGTDTQYF.

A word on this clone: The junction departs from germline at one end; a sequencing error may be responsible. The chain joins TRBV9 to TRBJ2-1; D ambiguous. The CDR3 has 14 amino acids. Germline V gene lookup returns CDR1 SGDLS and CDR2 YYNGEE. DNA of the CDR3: TGTGCCAGCAGCGTAGGAGGCTCCAACAATGAGCAGTTCTTC. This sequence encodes CASSVGGSNNEQFF.

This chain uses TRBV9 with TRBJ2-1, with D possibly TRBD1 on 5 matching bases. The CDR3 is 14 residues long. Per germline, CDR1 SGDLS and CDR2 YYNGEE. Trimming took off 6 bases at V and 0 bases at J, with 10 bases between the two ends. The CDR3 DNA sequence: TGTGCCAGCAAGGGGTCTAGCTCCTACAATGAGCAGTTCTTC. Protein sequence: CASKGSSSYNEQFF.

CDR3 sequence: CASSPSSPSGELFF. CDR3 coding DNA: TGTGCCAGCAGCCCCTCCTCCCCCTCCGGGGAGCTGTTTTTT. This chain connects TRBV28 to TRBJ2-2; no definite D call. This CDR3 spans 14 amino acids. CDR1 and CDR2 from the germline V gene are MDHEN and SYDVKM. V gave up 6 bases and J gave up 6 bases, with 14 bases separating them.

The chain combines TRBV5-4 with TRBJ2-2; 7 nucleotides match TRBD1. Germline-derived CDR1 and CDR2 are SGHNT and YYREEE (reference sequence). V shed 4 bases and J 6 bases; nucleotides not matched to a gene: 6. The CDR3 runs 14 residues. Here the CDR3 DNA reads TGTGCCAGCAGCCCCAGACAGGGTTCCGGGGAGCTGTTTTTT. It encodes CASSPRQGSGELFF.

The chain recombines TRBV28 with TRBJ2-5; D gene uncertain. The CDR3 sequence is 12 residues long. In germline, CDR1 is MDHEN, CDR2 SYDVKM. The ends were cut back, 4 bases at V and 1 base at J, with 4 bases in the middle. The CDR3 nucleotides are TGTGCCAGCAGTTGGCGCCAAGAGACCCAGTACTTC. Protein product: CASSWRQETQYF.

CDR3 nucleotide sequence: TGTGCCAGCAGTGAAATCGCGGGAAGTGGCGCCTACGAGCAGTACTTC. Translated, it gives CASSEIAGSGAYEQYF. V gene TRBV6-1 combines with J gene TRBJ2-7; D might be TRBD2 (6 bases). The V end lost 2 bases, the J end lost 2 bases, and 16 bases lay between the germline ends. Germline lookup yields CDR1 MNHNS and CDR2 SASEGT. The CDR3 is made up of 16 amino acids.

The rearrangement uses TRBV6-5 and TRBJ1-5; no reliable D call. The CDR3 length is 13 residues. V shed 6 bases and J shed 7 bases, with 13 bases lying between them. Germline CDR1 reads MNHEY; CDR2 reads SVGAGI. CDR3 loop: CASSPLEGQPQHF. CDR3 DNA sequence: TGTGCCAGCAGCCCACTCGAGGGACAGCCCCAGCATTTT.

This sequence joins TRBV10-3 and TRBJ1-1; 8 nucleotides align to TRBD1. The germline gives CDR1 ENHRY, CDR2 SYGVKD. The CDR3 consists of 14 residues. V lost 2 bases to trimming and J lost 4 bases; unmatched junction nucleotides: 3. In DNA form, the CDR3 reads TGTGCCATCAGTGAGCGGGGACAGGCCACTGAAGCTTTCTTT. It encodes CAISERGQATEAFF.

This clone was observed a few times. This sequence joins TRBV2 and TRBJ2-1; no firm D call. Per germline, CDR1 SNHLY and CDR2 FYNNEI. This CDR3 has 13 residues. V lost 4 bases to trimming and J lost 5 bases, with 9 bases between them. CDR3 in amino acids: CASSAVRDNEQFF. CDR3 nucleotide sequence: TGTGCCAGCAGTGCCGTCCGGGACAATGAGCAGTTCTTC.

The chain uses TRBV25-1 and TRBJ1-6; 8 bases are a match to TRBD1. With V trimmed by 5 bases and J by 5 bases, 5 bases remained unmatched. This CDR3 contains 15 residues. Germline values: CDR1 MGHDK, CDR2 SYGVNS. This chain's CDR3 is CASSPQGDHNSPLHF. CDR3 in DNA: TGTGCCAGCAGTCCACAGGGGGATCATAATTCACCCCTCCACTTT.

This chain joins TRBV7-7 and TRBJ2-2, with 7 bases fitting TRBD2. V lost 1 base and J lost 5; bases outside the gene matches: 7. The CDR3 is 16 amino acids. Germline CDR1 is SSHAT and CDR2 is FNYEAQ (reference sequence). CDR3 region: CASSLDAGVGTGELFF. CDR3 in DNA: TGTGCCAGCAGCTTAGACGCGGGAGTAGGGACCGGGGAGCTGTTTTTT.

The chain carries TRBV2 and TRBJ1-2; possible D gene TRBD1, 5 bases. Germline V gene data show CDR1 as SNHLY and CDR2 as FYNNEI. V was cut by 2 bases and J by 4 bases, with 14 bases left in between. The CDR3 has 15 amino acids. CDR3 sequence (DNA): TGTGCCAGCAGTGAACCCGGGGGGGGAGGCTATGGCTACACCTTC. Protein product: CASSEPGGGGYGYTF.

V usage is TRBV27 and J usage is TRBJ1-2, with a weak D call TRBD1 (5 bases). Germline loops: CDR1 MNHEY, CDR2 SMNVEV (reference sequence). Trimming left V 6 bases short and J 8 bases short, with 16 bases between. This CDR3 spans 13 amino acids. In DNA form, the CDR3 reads TGTGCCAGCAGCCCTTGGGGGGGTGAGGGCTACACCTTC. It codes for CASSPWGGEGYTF.

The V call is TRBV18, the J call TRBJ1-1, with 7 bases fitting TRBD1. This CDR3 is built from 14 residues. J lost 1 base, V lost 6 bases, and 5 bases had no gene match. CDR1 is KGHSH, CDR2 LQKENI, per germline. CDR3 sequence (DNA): TGTGCCAGCTCTCGCGACAGGGAGAACACTGAAGCTTTCTTT. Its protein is CASSRDRENTEAFF.

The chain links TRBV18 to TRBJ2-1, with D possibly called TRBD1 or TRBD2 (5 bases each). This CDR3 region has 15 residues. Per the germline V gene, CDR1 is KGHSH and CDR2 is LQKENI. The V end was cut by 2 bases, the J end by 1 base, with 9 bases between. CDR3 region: CASSPGRESYNEQFF. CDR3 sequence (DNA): TGTGCCAGCTCACCAGGCAGGGAGTCCTACAATGAGCAGTTCTTC.

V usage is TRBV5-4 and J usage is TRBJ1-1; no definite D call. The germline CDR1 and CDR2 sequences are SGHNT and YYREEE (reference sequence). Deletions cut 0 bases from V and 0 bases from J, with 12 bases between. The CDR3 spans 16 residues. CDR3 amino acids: CASSLEVGPMNTEAFF. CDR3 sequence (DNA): TGTGCCAGCAGCTTGGAGGTGGGCCCTATGAACACTGAAGCTTTCTTT.